These T cell receptor beta chains were read from a single sample in a study of blood T cell repertoires in COVID-19. The method was immunoSEQ multiplex PCR; TCRdb's version includes in-frame clones alone and lacks a portion of them. The sample includes fewer than 100,000 clones, more than 75% seen only once; the top ten take 15%. Sequenced sample: peripheral blood. Receptors were obtained from a human donor in a cohort sampled during active COVID-19. Each CDR3 is given with its conserved first and last residue. Fields, in order: V gene, D gene, clone size, J gene, CDR3 protein, CDR3 DNA. D genes are given only for firm matches. Clone size is stated in some rows and not others, as once, few, many or a class when expanded.

TRBV6-4	TRBD1	.	TRBJ1-6	CASSSDRAGNSPLHF	TGTGCCAGCAGTTCAGACAGGGCGGGTAATTCACCCCTCCACTTT
TRBV6-6	.	.	TRBJ1-6	CASWSQTNSPLHF	TGTGCCAGCTGGAGTCAGACCAATTCACCCCTCCACTTT
TRBV5-1	.	.	TRBJ2-7	CASSSYPGHYEQYF	TGCGCCAGCAGCTCTTACCCGGGACACTACGAGCAGTACTTC
TRBV19	.	.	TRBJ2-1	CASSTATGKEYNEQFF	TGTGCCAGTAGTACCGCGACAGGTAAAGAGTACAATGAGCAGTTCTTC
TRBV1	.	.	TRBJ2-5	CTSNLKRGGQETQYF	TGCACCAGCAACCTAAAGCGGGGGGGCCAAGAGACCCAGTACTTC
TRBV30	.	.	TRBJ1-3	CAWSGTASGNTIYF	TGTGCCTGGAGTGGGACAGCCTCTGGAAACACCATATATTTT
TRBV6-1	TRBD1	.	TRBJ1-2	CASSEDRSSYGYTF	TGTGCCAGCAGTGAGGACAGGTCATCCTATGGCTACACCTTC
TRBV3-1/TRBV3-2	.	.	TRBJ1-2	CASSQTWSSGSGYTF	TGTGCCAGCAGCCAAACCTGGAGCTCCGGTTCTGGCTACACCTTC
TRBV11-2	.	.	TRBJ1-2	CASSLGNTGHYGYTF	TGTGCCAGCAGCTTAGGAAATACAGGCCACTATGGCTACACCTTC
TRBV11-2	TRBD1	few	TRBJ1-5	CASSLGGTGGQPQHF	TGTGCCAGCAGCTTAGGAGGGACAGGTGGGCAGCCCCAGCATTTT
TRBV4-1	TRBD1	.	TRBJ2-7	CASSFRGDRAYEQYF	TGCGCCAGCAGTTTCAGGGGGGACAGGGCCTACGAGCAGTACTTC
TRBV19	TRBD2	.	TRBJ2-4	CASSVGLAGGGIQYF	TGTGCCAGTAGTGTAGGACTAGCGGGAGGGGGCATTCAGTACTTC
TRBV27	.	.	TRBJ2-2	CASSLVRTGELFF	TGTGCCAGCAGTTTAGTGAGGACCGGGGAGCTGTTTTTT
TRBV7-9	.	.	TRBJ2-5	CASSLASGAQETQYF	TGTGCCAGCAGCTTAGCGTCAGGGGCCCAAGAGACCCAGTACTTC
TRBV6-1	.	.	TRBJ1-4	CASSERTATNEKLFF	TGTGCCAGCAGTGAAAGGACAGCAACTAATGAAAAACTGTTTTTT
TRBV9	TRBD2	many	TRBJ2-1	CASSVGVYDVGGEQFF	TGTGCCAGCAGCGTAGGTGTCTATGATGTGGGAGGGGAGCAGTTCTTC
TRBV10-3	.	.	TRBJ1-3	CAISGPRAGNTIYF	TGTGCCATCAGTGGCCCCAGGGCCGGAAACACCATATATTTT
TRBV12-3/TRBV12-4	TRBD2	few	TRBJ2-5	CASSRTRWETQYF	TGTGCCAGCAGCCGGACTAGGTGGGAGACCCAGTACTTC
TRBV19	TRBD1	.	TRBJ1-6	CASSMGQGYSPLHF	TGTGCCAGTAGTATGGGACAGGGCTATTCACCCCTCCACTTT
TRBV27	.	.	TRBJ1-6	CASSLSQQVNSPLHF	TGTGCCAGCAGTTTATCTCAACAGGTTAATTCACCCCTCCACTTT
TRBV10-2	.	.	TRBJ1-3	CASSEGGGTIYF	TGCGCCAGCAGTGAGGGGGGGGGCACCATATATTTT
TRBV7-2	TRBD1	.	TRBJ2-5	CASSLGKNRGVETQYF	TGTGCCAGCAGCTTAGGAAAAAACAGGGGTGTGGAGACCCAGTACTTC
TRBV9	.	.	TRBJ1-4	CASSADSRDEKLFF	TGTGCCAGCAGCGCAGACAGCAGAGATGAAAAACTGTTTTTT
TRBV6-2/TRBV6-3	TRBD2	.	TRBJ2-3	CASSYHPSGVISTDTQYF	TGTGCCAGCAGTTACCACCCTAGCGGGGTAATAAGCACAGATACGCAGTATTTT
TRBV19	.	.	TRBJ2-7	CASSQGTSYEQYF	TGTGCCAGTAGTCAGGGGACCTCCTACGAGCAGTACTTC